Described below is a single T cell receptor (beta chain) sequence and its context. These data come from a study of T cell repertoires in cytomegalovirus infection. The CDR3 contains 16 residues. CDR1 is SGHRS and CDR2 is YFSETQ in the germline V gene. Trimming removed 7 bases at V and 0 bases at J, with 14 bases between. TCRdb ran MiXCR on the reads and lists one entry per CDR3 protein. The sample lists about 210,000 distinct CDR3 sequences, approximately 7% occurring once. This chain joins TRBV5-1 and TRBJ2-6; D is possibly TRBD1 or TRBD2 (7 bases each). The specimen was PBMCs. The source is a human donor in good health (CMV status not recorded). Some clones in this sample may be carry-over from other donors' samples. The CDR3 loop reads CASFRGGTSGANVLTF. The DNA for the CDR3 is TGCGCCAGCTTCAGGGGGGGGACCTCTGGGGCCAACGTCCTGACTTTC.